Each of the 25 T cell receptor beta chains below was sequenced from the same sample in a study of blood T cell repertoires in COVID-19. Sequencing was performed with immunoSEQ multiplex PCR; in TCRdb, only in-frame clones are kept and a portion is missing. The profile shows 50,000 to 80,000 clones, approximately 90% of them singletons. Sequencing input: peripheral blood. The source is a woman over 75 with active COVID-19.

The V gene is TRBV28, the J gene TRBJ2-3; the match to TRBD2 covers 9 bases. There are 15 residues in the CDR3. Germline CDR1 reads MDHEN; CDR2 reads SYDVKM. Trimming cost V 3 bases and J 6 bases; bases outside gene matches: 7. The CDR3: CASSFRAGGLDTQYF. CDR3 nucleotide sequence: TGTGCCAGCAGTTTTCGGGCGGGGGGGTTGGATACGCAGTATTTT.

This chain joins TRBV5-1 and TRBJ2-1; TRBD2 matches 7 bases. The trim removed 4 bases at V and 8 bases at J, leaving 9 bases unmatched. Germline V gives CDR1 SGHRS, CDR2 YFSETQ. This CDR3 has 14 amino acids. CDR3 sequence (DNA): TGCGCCAGCAGCGTCTCGGGGGGAATGGATGAGCAGTTCTTC. It is translated as CASSVSGGMDEQFF.

This rearrangement joins TRBV25-1 to TRBJ1-3, with D possibly TRBD1 on 5 matching bases. The CDR3 consists of 15 residues. Germline V gene lookup returns CDR1 MGHDK and CDR2 SYGVNS. Trimming removed 3 bases from V and 2 bases from J, with 11 bases in between. The CDR3 DNA follows: TGTGCCAGCAGTGAGTCGGGGGGGGCTGGAAACACCATATATTTT. It specifies CASSESGGAGNTIYF.

The chain is built from TRBV7-6 and TRBJ1-1; 7 bases match TRBD1. The trim removed 5 bases at V and 1 base at J, leaving 7 bases unmatched. CDR1 SGHVS and CDR2 FNYEAQ come from the germline V gene. CDR3 size: 15 residues. Written as DNA, the CDR3 is TGTGCCAGCAGCACTCGGACAGGTTGGAACACTGAAGCTTTCTTT. Translation: CASSTRTGWNTEAFF.

This rearrangement joins TRBV5-1 to TRBJ2-7, with D maybe TRBD1 (6 bases). This CDR3 region has 15 residues. CDR1 and CDR2 from the germline V gene are SGHRS and YFSETQ. V was cut by 0 bases and J by 4 bases, with 14 bases left in between. CDR3 in DNA: TGCGCCAGCAGCTTGGGGCTAGGGGGACCTTACGAGCAGTACGTC. Translation gives CASSLGLGGPYEQYV.

This clone was recorded once. V and J are TRBV12-5 and TRBJ2-1; no clear D. The germline CDR1 and CDR2 sequences are LGHNT and FRNRAP. Trimming removed 0 bases at V and 7 bases at J, with 4 bases between. This CDR3 is 12 amino acids long. CDR3 region: CASGLVQNEQFF. In nucleotides, the CDR3 is TGTGCTAGTGGTTTGGTACAGAATGAGCAGTTCTTC.

The V gene is TRBV5-1, the J gene TRBJ1-1; the match to TRBD1 covers 8 bases. J was trimmed by 5 bases and V by 0 bases; bases with no gene match: 6. The germline CDR1 and CDR2 sequences are SGHRS and YFSETQ. The CDR3 sequence is 15 residues long. The CDR3 region has the DNA TGCGCCAGCAGCTTGGCCGACAGGGGTTATACTGAAGCTTTCTTT. This gives the protein CASSLADRGYTEAFF.

This clone showed up just once. The rearrangement uses TRBV6-2 or TRBV6-3 and TRBJ1-2; no reliable D call. Germline CDR1 and CDR2: MNHEY and SVGEGT. V lost 5 bases and J 7 bases, leaving 20 bases between the germline ends. This CDR3 has 15 residues. The CDR3 DNA reads as TGTGCCAGCAGTCCCGAGCGGTTCGGGAGTAGTGGCTACACCTTC. Its translation: CASSPERFGSSGYTF.

The chain recombines TRBV12-5 with TRBJ1-1; 8 bases are a match to TRBD1. Germline CDR1 and CDR2: LGHNT and FRNRAP. V shed 0 bases and J 5 bases; nucleotides not matched to a gene: 11. This CDR3 contains 17 residues. The DNA for the CDR3 is TGTGCTAGTGGTTTGGTAGCGGACAGGGTCAGAGGTACTGAAGCTTTCTTT. Its protein product is CASGLVADRVRGTEAFF.

J is TRBJ1-3 and V is TRBV4-2; D is unclear. The CDR3 extends over 14 amino acids. CDR1 LGHNA and CDR2 YNFKEQ come from the germline V gene. V was cut by 1 base and J by 0 bases, with 4 bases left in between. Here the CDR3 reads CASSQVSSGNTIYF. CDR3 coding DNA: TGTGCCAGCAGCCAAGTCTCCTCTGGAAACACCATATATTTT.

V and J are TRBV7-2 and TRBJ2-1, with TRBD2 matching over 10 bases. CDR1 and CDR2 (germline): SGHTA, FQGNSA. V dropped 5 bases and J dropped 0; count of bases not matched to a gene: 1. This CDR3 has 15 residues. The CDR3 region is CASSRTSGSYNEQFF. The CDR3 nucleotides are TGTGCCAGCAGCCGGACTAGCGGCTCCTACAATGAGCAGTTCTTC.

The chain has TRBV6-5 and TRBJ2-5; weak D call: TRBD1 (5 bases). Trimming left V 8 bases short and J 2 bases short, with 15 bases between. This CDR3 has 14 residues. CDR1 is MNHEY and CDR2 is SVGAGI in the germline V gene. CDR3 nucleotides: TGTGCCAGCCGGTATCGACAGAGGCAAGAGACCCAGTACTTC. Translated, it gives CASRYRQRQETQYF.

The chain carries TRBV28 and TRBJ2-7; no firm D call. V was shortened by 2 bases and J by 2 bases, with 4 bases between the two germline ends. Germline V gene lookup returns CDR1 MDHEN and CDR2 SYDVKM. The CDR3 totals 12 residues. CDR3 amino acids: CASSLPAYEQYF. CDR3 DNA: TGTGCCAGCAGTTTACCGGCCTACGAGCAGTACTTC.

In this sample, this clone turned up once. The rearrangement uses TRBV5-1 and TRBJ2-3; 9 nucleotides align to TRBD2. The CDR3 totals 18 residues. V trimming: 4 bases; J trimming: 6 bases; junction bases outside the gene matches: 18. The germline CDR1 and CDR2 sequences are SGHRS and YFSETQ. Here the CDR3 reads CASSPLVVVRGGPDTQYF. The CDR3 nucleotides read TGCGCCAGCAGCCCCCTGGTGGTTGTGCGGGGGGGCCCCGATACGCAGTATTTT.

The gene calls are TRBV2 and TRBJ2-5; D might be TRBD2 (6 bases). The CDR3 loop spans 16 amino acids. The V end lost 6 bases, the J end lost 1 base, and 18 bases lay between the germline ends. Per germline, CDR1 SNHLY and CDR2 FYNNEI. CDR3 sequence (DNA): TGTGCCAGCAGGAAGGTGGAGGGAATAATCCAAGAGACCCAGTACTTC. Amino acids: CASRKVEGIIQETQYF.

This chain's CDR3 is CASSWGEVGELFF. DNA for the CDR3: TGCGCCAGCAGCTGGGGGGAAGTCGGGGAGCTGTTTTTT. The chain carries TRBV5-1 and TRBJ2-2; a possible D gene is TRBD2 (6 bases). CDR3 length: 13 residues. The V end was cut by 3 bases, the J end by 7 bases, with 10 bases between. Germline CDR1 is SGHRS and CDR2 is YFSETQ.

The chain carries TRBV24-1 and TRBJ2-1, with 10 bases aligning to TRBD1. This CDR3 has 17 amino acids. Germline V lookup: CDR1 KGHDR, CDR2 SFDVKD. The J segment lost 4 bases and the V segment lost 3 bases, leaving 8 bases of the junction unmatched. CDR3 nucleotides: TGTGCCACCAGTGATCGGGACAGGGGCCTTTCTTACAATGAGCAGTTCTTC. Amino acid sequence: CATSDRDRGLSYNEQFF.

This chain uses TRBV7-9 with TRBJ1-4; no reliable D call. This CDR3 is built from 17 residues. The germline gives CDR1 SEHNR, CDR2 FQNEAQ (reference sequence). The germline V and J ends were trimmed by 4 bases and 0 bases, with 15 bases remaining between them. The CDR3 nucleotides read TGTGCCAGCAGCTCCACCCGCGAGGTAGCAACTAATGAAAAACTGTTTTTT. Protein sequence: CASSSTREVATNEKLFF.

V gene TRBV6-5 combines with J gene TRBJ2-5; possible D gene TRBD2, 5 bases. The CDR3 covers 15 residues. Germline V gene data show CDR1 as MNHEY and CDR2 as SVGAGI. V was shortened by 6 bases and J by 5 bases, with 19 bases between the two germline ends. This CDR3 is CASSRLLLPGETQYF. CDR3 DNA: TGTGCCAGCAGCCGACTACTGCTCCCGGGGGAGACCCAGTACTTC.

Here the CDR3 reads CASSILTGTGESNQPQHF. In nucleotides, the CDR3 is TGTGCCAGTAGTATACTAACCGGGACAGGAGAAAGCAATCAGCCCCAGCATTTT. The V and J genes are TRBV19 and TRBJ1-5; 8 nucleotides align to TRBD1. This CDR3 region has 18 residues. V lost 2 bases and J lost 1; bases outside the gene matches: 10. CDR1 LNHDA and CDR2 SQIVND come from the germline V gene (reference sequence).

This clone was detected only once. The chain combines TRBV28 with TRBJ2-3; maybe TRBD1 (5 bases). CDR3 length: 15 residues. The germline V and J ends were trimmed by 6 bases and 4 bases, with 17 bases remaining between them. CDR1 and CDR2 (germline): MDHEN, SYDVKM. The CDR3 coding sequence is TGTGCCAGCAGCCCAGACTTAGAAGGGGCAGATACGCAGTATTTT. It codes for CASSPDLEGADTQYF.

The genes are TRBV7-2 and TRBJ1-1, with TRBD1 matching over 9 bases. The CDR3 totals 15 residues. J gave up 4 bases and V 0 bases, and 3 bases lay outside the gene matches. Germline V gene lookup returns CDR1 SGHTA and CDR2 FQGNSA. In nucleotides, the CDR3 is TGTGCCAGCAGCTTAGCGTCGGGACAGGGCACTGAAGCTTTCTTT. Protein: CASSLASGQGTEAFF.

V and J are TRBV11-2 and TRBJ2-5; D is perhaps TRBD1 (7 bases). Germline lookup yields CDR1 SGHAT and CDR2 FQNNGV. This CDR3 has 15 residues. V was shortened by 5 bases and J by 5 bases, with 18 bases between the two germline ends. The CDR3 loop is CASSPRLTGRETQYF. The CDR3 DNA reads as TGTGCCAGCAGCCCCCGGCTGACAGGGAGGGAGACCCAGTACTTC.

There are a few counts of this clone. The sample holds other DNA sequences that translate to the same CDR3. The chain has TRBV5-1 and TRBJ1-2, with 7 bases aligning to TRBD1. This CDR3 is built from 14 residues. Germline V gene data show CDR1 as SGHRS and CDR2 as YFSETQ. Losses at the gene ends were 4 bases for V and 0 bases for J; bases not matched to a gene: 3. CDR3 nucleotides: TGCGCCAGCAGCCCAGGGACAGCTAACTATGGCTACACCTTC. This sequence encodes CASSPGTANYGYTF.

CDR3 residues: CAISDAAGSSYEQYV. The CDR3 DNA reads as TGTGCCATCAGTGACGCGGCGGGGAGCTCCTACGAGCAGTACGTC. The V call is TRBV10-3, the J call TRBJ2-7, with TRBD2 as a possible D gene (6 bases). From germline, CDR1 is ENHRY and CDR2 SYGVKD. V was pared by 3 bases and J by 0 bases, with 12 bases between. The CDR3 is 15 residues long.